These 30 T cell receptor beta chains were sequenced from one sample in a study of cytomegalovirus exposure and HLA in healthy donors. Primers: 60 Vbeta forward and 13 Jbeta reverse. Profiled with immunoSEQ multiplex PCR; TCRdb holds only in-frame clones, not every one. The profile shows around 170,000 clones, roughly 80% of them singletons. The sample comprised PBMCs. The receptors originated from a man aged 50 to 60 in good health and CMV-seronegative.

This chain connects TRBV18 to TRBJ1-5; D unclear. V lost 6 bases and J lost 7, with 16 bases in between. This CDR3 has 14 residues. Germline V gene sequence: CDR1 KGHSH, CDR2 LQKENI. CDR3 in DNA: TGTGCCAGCTCGTCCCTTCAGGAAGGACAGCCCCAGCATTTT. Its translation: CASSSLQEGQPQHF.

The chain carries TRBV7-3 and TRBJ2-1, with D hard to call. The length of the CDR3 is 16 residues. V dropped 3 bases and J dropped 4 bases, with 16 bases sitting between them. Germline V gene lookup returns CDR1 SGHTA and CDR2 FQGTGA. The DNA of the CDR3 is TGTGCCAGCAGCTTGGGTCGAGACAAAGGATACAATGAGCAGTTCTTC. Its translation: CASSLGRDKGYNEQFF. Based on the CDR3 plus reference TRBV7-3 and TRBJ2-1, the full variable domain is GAGVSQTPSNKVTEKGKYVELRCDPISGHTALYWYRQSLGQGPEFLIYFQGTGAADDSGLPNDRFFAVRPEGSVSTLKIQRTERGDSAVYLCASSLGRDKGYNEQFFGPGTRLTVL.

DNA for the CDR3: TGTGCCAGCAGCCAGGGACAGCTCTCCTACGAGCAGTACTTC. It specifies CASSQGQLSYEQYF. J is TRBJ2-7 and V is TRBV11-2; TRBD1 matches 7 bases. V gave up 5 bases and J gave up 0 bases; unmatched junction bases: 4. The length of the CDR3 is 14 residues. Germline CDR1 reads SGHAT; CDR2 reads FQNNGV.

The V gene is TRBV4-3, the J gene TRBJ1-1, with TRBD1 identical over 7 bases. This CDR3 is built from 16 residues. Per germline, CDR1 LGHNA and CDR2 YSLEER. The ends lost 0 bases at V and 5 bases at J; junction bases unmatched: 9. In DNA form, the CDR3 reads TGCGCCAGCAGCCAAGATTTGGCAGGGGGAAGGACTGAAGCTTTCTTT. Translated, it gives CASSQDLAGGRTEAFF.

The chain's CDR3 is CASSQALGDTEAFF. In nucleotides, the CDR3 is TGTGCCAGCAGTCAAGCCCTCGGGGACACTGAAGCTTTCTTT. This rearrangement joins TRBV6-5 to TRBJ1-1; D not certain. The ends were cut back, 5 bases at V and 3 bases at J, with 13 bases in the middle. CDR1 MNHEY and CDR2 SVGAGI come from the germline V gene. The CDR3 totals 14 residues.

This clone was found once. This chain links TRBV10-3 with TRBJ1-2; D is uncertain. This CDR3 has 15 residues. The germline V gene encodes CDR1 ENHRY and CDR2 SYGVKD. The V end lost 4 bases, the J end lost 6 bases, and 18 bases lay between the germline ends. CDR3 in amino acids: CAISGGVDTGNGYTF. The CDR3 DNA is TGTGCCATCAGTGGGGGTGTCGACACCGGGAATGGCTACACCTTC.

This clone occurred once. The chain employs TRBV7-2 and TRBJ2-1; weak D call: TRBD1 (7 bases). This CDR3 has 15 residues. Germline V lookup: CDR1 SGHTA, CDR2 FQGNSA. Trimming left V 5 bases short and J 1 base short, with 12 bases between. Here the CDR3 reads CASSPAGGSYNEQFF. The CDR3 DNA follows: TGTGCCAGCAGCCCCGCAGGGGGGTCCTACAATGAGCAGTTCTTC.

V gene TRBV29-1 combines with J gene TRBJ2-1; 8 nucleotides agree with TRBD1. CDR1 is SQVTM and CDR2 is ANQGSEA in the germline V gene. The CDR3 runs to 14 residues. The trim removed 2 bases at V and 4 bases at J, leaving 4 bases unmatched. CDR3 sequence reads: CSVETGGRYNEQFF. In DNA form, the CDR3 reads TGCAGCGTTGAAACAGGGGGTAGGTACAATGAGCAGTTCTTC.

This clone was found once. The chain combines TRBV10-3 with TRBJ1-5; D is undetermined. The CDR3 length is 15 residues. The germline V gene has CDR1 ENHRY and CDR2 SYGVKD. V was shortened by 5 bases and J by 5 bases, with 16 bases between the two germline ends. The CDR3 reads CAISNEKRADQPQHF. CDR3 coding DNA: TGTGCCATCAGTAATGAGAAGAGGGCCGATCAGCCCCAGCATTTT.

This chain uses TRBV5-6 with TRBJ2-1; 12 nucleotides agree with TRBD2. CDR3 size: 17 residues. Germline V gene data show CDR1 as SGHDT and CDR2 as YYEEEE. V lost 4 bases to trimming and J lost 8 bases; unmatched junction nucleotides: 13. CDR3 DNA sequence: TGTGCCAGCAGCACGGTGGCTAGCGGGGGGGGTTTGGATGAGCAGTTCTTC. Encoded protein: CASSTVASGGGLDEQFF.

The V and J genes are TRBV29-1 and TRBJ2-1; D may be TRBD2 (5 bases). Germline assignment: CDR1 SQVTM and CDR2 ANQGSEA. This CDR3 comprises 13 residues. V was trimmed by 5 bases and J by 6 bases, leaving 14 bases between them. CDR3 sequence (DNA): TGCAGCGTTATGCCAGGACTTCGCAATGAGCAGTTCTTC. Translating it yields CSVMPGLRNEQFF.

In its sample, this clone was seen a few times. This rearrangement joins TRBV5-1 to TRBJ1-1, with D possibly TRBD1 on 6 matching bases. Trimming shortened V by 4 bases and J by 1 base, and 14 bases separated the two germline ends. The germline V gene has CDR1 SGHRS and CDR2 YFSETQ. The CDR3 loop spans 15 amino acids. The CDR3 coding sequence is TGCGCCAGCAGCCTGGGGGGCAGGGAGAACACTGAAGCTTTCTTT. Translating it yields CASSLGGRENTEAFF.

This clone was observed a handful of times. CDR3 bases: TGTGCCAGCAGCTTAGATTCAGGGGGCTTTTTCGGAGCTTTCTTT. It is translated as CASSLDSGGFFGAFF. The rearrangement joins TRBV7-2 to TRBJ1-1; TRBD1 agrees at 8 bases. After removal of 1 base from V and 10 bases from J, the junction contained 11 bases not matched to a gene. CDR1 is SGHTA, CDR2 FQGNSA, per germline. The CDR3 sequence is 15 residues long.

This chain joins TRBV7-2 and TRBJ2-5; the match to TRBD2 covers 8 bases. Unmatched junction bases numbered 8, after V lost 4 bases and J lost 4 bases. This CDR3 region has 15 residues. The germline CDR1 and CDR2 sequences are SGHTA and FQGNSA. DNA of the CDR3: TGTGCCAGCAGCTCCAGATCTCGGGGGGGAGAGACCCAGTACTTC. This encodes CASSSRSRGGETQYF. The whole variable domain, filled in from reference TRBV7-2 and TRBJ2-5, reads GAGVSQSPSNKVTEKGKDVELRCDPISGHTALYWYRQSLGQGLEFLIYFQGNSAPDKSGLPSDRFSAERTGGSVSTLTIQRTQQEDSAVYLCASSSRSRGGETQYFGPGTRLLVL.

The chain recombines TRBV28 with TRBJ2-5; D is perhaps TRBD2 (5 bases). Per germline, CDR1 MDHEN and CDR2 SYDVKM. The V gene lost 4 bases and the J gene lost 5 bases, with 8 bases spanning the gap. The CDR3 is 12 amino acids. The CDR3: CASSSSKETQYF. The CDR3 nucleotides are TGTGCCAGCAGTTCTAGCAAGGAGACCCAGTACTTC.

The CDR3 DNA reads as TGTGCCAGCAGTTACTCGTCACTAGGCTCTAACTATGGCTACACCTTC. Amino acid sequence: CASSYSSLGSNYGYTF. The J gene is TRBJ1-2, the V gene TRBV6-6; D remains ambiguous. The germline V gene encodes CDR1 MNHNY and CDR2 SVGAGI (reference sequence). This CDR3 comprises 16 residues. The V gene lost 0 bases and the J gene lost 0 bases, with 11 bases spanning the gap.

The chain is built from TRBV27 and TRBJ1-5, with TRBD1 matching over 8 bases. Germline V gene data show CDR1 as MNHEY and CDR2 as SMNVEV (reference sequence). J gave up 0 bases and V 4 bases, and 5 bases lay outside the gene matches. The CDR3 has 16 residues. The CDR3 reads CASSSTGGGSNQPQHF. The CDR3 DNA follows: TGTGCCAGCAGTTCCACAGGGGGAGGTAGCAATCAGCCCCAGCATTTT.

The CDR3 DNA is TGTGCCAGCAGAACCGGGACAGGGCCCCCAGAGACCCAGTACTTC. Encoded protein: CASRTGTGPPETQYF. The rearrangement uses TRBV6-5 and TRBJ2-5; 9 bases are a match to TRBD1. The CDR3 length is 15 residues. Looked up from germline, CDR1 is MNHEY and CDR2 is SVGAGI. The V gene end was trimmed by 6 bases and the J gene end by 4 bases; junction bases not matched to a gene: 9.

This clone was seen a few times. The rearrangement joins TRBV27 to TRBJ2-6, with TRBD1 identical over 11 bases. Trimming removed 5 bases from V and 1 base from J; junction bases left unmatched: 10. The CDR3 contains 19 residues. The germline CDR1 and CDR2 sequences are MNHEY and SMNVEV (reference sequence). CDR3 sequence reads: CASSPRGTGGISGANVLTF. The CDR3 coding sequence is TGTGCCAGCAGTCCACGGGGGACAGGGGGAATATCTGGGGCCAACGTCCTGACTTTC. Full variable domain (remainder filled in from reference TRBV27 and TRBJ2-6): EAQVTQNPRYLITVTGKKLTVTCSQNMNHEYMSWYRQDPGLGLRQIYYSMNVEVTDKGDVPEGYKVSRKEKRNFPLILESPSPNQTSLYFCASSPRGTGGISGANVLTFGAGSRLTVL.

The genes are TRBV2 and TRBJ2-1, with a weak D call TRBD2 (5 bases). Germline CDR1 and CDR2: SNHLY and FYNNEI. This CDR3 spans 13 amino acids. The V gene lost 7 bases and the J gene lost 7 bases, with 14 bases spanning the gap. The CDR3 region has the DNA TGTGCCAGCATCCCCCCCTGGGAGAATGAGCAGTTCTTC. Translated: CASIPPWENEQFF.

V is TRBV5-6 and J is TRBJ1-1; D perhaps matches TRBD1 (6 bases). The CDR3 is 15 residues long. The germline V gene has CDR1 SGHDT and CDR2 YYEEEE. Trimming pared 3 bases from V and 1 base from J, leaving 13 bases between. The CDR3: CASSSLDRPNTEAFF. DNA of the CDR3: TGTGCCAGCAGCTCGCTCGACAGGCCGAACACTGAAGCTTTCTTT.

This chain connects TRBV5-1 to TRBJ1-6, with 7 bases aligning to TRBD1. This CDR3 has 14 residues. Trimming cost V 4 bases and J 5 bases; bases outside gene matches: 3. Germline V CDR1 and CDR2: SGHRS, YFSETQ. The CDR3 nucleotides are TGCGCCAGCAGCACGGACAGGCATAATTCACCCCTCCACTTT. This gives the protein CASSTDRHNSPLHF.

This chain links TRBV29-1 with TRBJ1-1; D may be TRBD1 (5 bases). This CDR3 is built from 12 residues. Germline-derived CDR1 and CDR2 are SQVTM and ANQGSEA. V was clipped by 4 bases and J by 4 bases, with 10 bases between them. DNA for the CDR3: TGCAGCGTTGCTCGGGGGAGCACTGAAGCTTTCTTT. Its protein product is CSVARGSTEAFF. Supplemented by reference TRBV29-1 and TRBJ1-1, the full variable domain reads SAVISQKPSRDICQRGTSLTIQCQVDSQVTMMFWYRQQPGQSLTLIATANQGSEATYESGFVIDKFPISRPNLTFSTLTVSNMSPEDSSIYLCSVARGSTEAFFGQGTRLTVV.

The rearrangement joins TRBV12-5 to TRBJ2-2; no firm D call. This CDR3 has 15 residues. From germline, CDR1 is LGHNT and CDR2 FRNRAP. V shed 0 bases and J shed 0 bases, with 5 bases lying between them. As DNA, the CDR3 is TGTGCTAGTGGTTTGGTGAGGTCGAACACCGGGGAGCTGTTTTTT. Encoded protein: CASGLVRSNTGELFF.

The genes are TRBV18 and TRBJ2-7; D possibly corresponds to TRBD2 (5 bases). The CDR3 has 15 residues. Trimming stripped 6 bases from V and 1 base from J, with 16 bases between. The germline gives CDR1 KGHSH, CDR2 LQKENI. CDR3 sequence reads: CASSPLEGISYEQYF. CDR3 DNA sequence: TGTGCCAGCTCCCCCCTCGAGGGTATTTCCTACGAGCAGTACTTC.

This clone appeared a single time. The rearrangement joins TRBV9 to TRBJ2-2; D is unclear. V was pared by 0 bases and J by 1 base, with 4 bases between. From germline, CDR1 is SGDLS and CDR2 YYNGEE. This CDR3 comprises 14 residues. CDR3 amino acids: CASSVEQNTGELFF. The CDR3 nucleotides are TGTGCCAGCAGCGTAGAACAGAACACCGGGGAGCTGTTTTTT.

This clone has more than one count but fewer than ten. J is TRBJ1-3 and V is TRBV5-1; 7 nucleotides align to TRBD1. The CDR3 is 15 amino acids. V gave up 5 bases and J gave up 0 bases; unmatched junction bases: 5. Germline values: CDR1 SGHRS, CDR2 YFSETQ. CDR3 protein: CASRYGQDSGNTIYF. CDR3 nucleotide sequence: TGCGCCAGCAGATACGGACAGGACTCTGGAAACACCATATATTTT.

This chain connects TRBV25-1 to TRBJ2-1; TRBD1 might be the D (5 bases). This CDR3 is built from 16 residues. V lost 1 base, J lost 7 bases, and 17 bases lay in between. CDR1 MGHDK and CDR2 SYGVNS come from the germline V gene. The CDR3 region is CASSESGRAWVNEQFF. In DNA, the CDR3 is TGTGCCAGCAGTGAATCGGGCAGGGCTTGGGTAAATGAGCAGTTCTTC. Drawing the rest from reference TRBV25-1 and TRBJ2-1, the complete variable domain is EADIYQTPRYLVIGTGKKITLECSQTMGHDKMYWYQQDPGMELHLIHYSYGVNSTEKGDLSSESTVSRIRTEHFPLTLESARPSHTSQYLCASSESGRAWVNEQFFGPGTRLTVL.

V usage is TRBV11-2 and J usage is TRBJ1-2, with 8 nucleotides matching TRBD1. Germline V gives CDR1 SGHAT, CDR2 FQNNGV. CDR3 length: 14 amino acids. The trim removed 3 bases at V and 7 bases at J, leaving 7 bases unmatched. The CDR3 coding sequence is TGTGCCAGCAGCTTCTCGGACAGGGTCATTGGCTACACCTTC. Residues: CASSFSDRVIGYTF.

The gene calls are TRBV2 and TRBJ1-4, with a possible D match to TRBD1 (6 bases). The CDR3 contains 14 residues. From germline, CDR1 is SNHLY and CDR2 FYNNEI. Trimming removed 2 bases from V and 8 bases from J, with 12 bases in between. CDR3 in DNA: TGTGCCAGCAGTGAATCTGGGGGCGGCGAAAAACTGTTTTTT. Residues: CASSESGGGEKLFF.